The entry below gives a single T cell receptor beta chain sequence along with its context. Its target is unknown. TCRdb re-derived calls from the 5' RACE reads in MiXCR, one entry per CDR3 protein. This sample yields fewer than 550,000 distinct CDR3 sequences, of which about 5.7% are seen a single time; approximately 4% belongs to the top ten. This record comes from a study of CD8 T cells in ankylosing spondylitis. The study, taken as a whole, reports: Roughly eight highly homologous variants formed a TCR beta motif that appeared characteristic of ankylosing spondylitis blood. Significant enrichment of disease-linked clones was reportedly seen in matched ankylosing spondylitis synovial fluid. Peripheral blood samples showed relatively rare disease-linked clones, and these clones were CD8+.

The source material was blood, either unsorted or a sorted T cell fraction (not recorded which). The sequence was obtained from a male donor with ankylosing spondylitis.

The CDR3 here is CASRVWDTGELFF. In DNA form, the CDR3 reads TGTGCCAGCAGAGTCTGGGACACCGGGGAGCTGTTTTTT. The rearrangement joins TRBV28 to TRBJ2-2, with D uncertain. The CDR3 length is 13 residues. Germline CDR1 is MDHEN and CDR2 is SYDVKM. Trimming removed 6 bases from V and 3 bases from J, with 8 bases in between.